Presented here are 22 T cell receptor beta chains from one specimen sequenced in a study of blood T cell repertoires in COVID-19. Profiling relied on immunoSEQ multiplex PCR, and the TCRdb table lists in-frame clones only, not all of them. The sample shows roughly 440,000 clones, about 91% of them seen only once. Sequenced material: peripheral blood. These receptors all stem from a woman between 45 and 60 years old with COVID-19, enrolled during active disease.

This clone was seen only once. This chain links TRBV24-1 with TRBJ2-1, with 7 positions matching TRBD2. V shed 5 bases and J 5 bases; nucleotides not matched to a gene: 8. From germline, CDR1 is KGHDR and CDR2 SFDVKD. The CDR3 is 15 residues long. In nucleotides, the CDR3 is TGTGCCACCAGTGTTGGGGGGGGGAGAAACAATGAGCAGTTCTTC. Its protein product is CATSVGGGRNNEQFF.

The chain is built from TRBV5-4 and TRBJ2-3; TRBD1 agrees at 9 bases. In germline, CDR1 is SGHNT, CDR2 YYREEE (reference sequence). Germline trimming cut 3 bases from V and 5 bases from J; bases unmatched to any gene: 7. The CDR3 is 15 amino acids. The CDR3 bases are TGTGCCAGCAGCTGGGGACAGGGAGTAAAAGATACGCAGTATTTT. It is translated as CASSWGQGVKDTQYF. Using reference TRBV5-4 and TRBJ2-3 for the parts outside the CDR3, the full variable domain is ETGVTQSPTHLIKTRGQQVTLRCSSQSGHNTVSWYQQALGQGPQFIFQYYREEENGRGNFPPRFSGLQFPNYSSELNVNALELDDSALYLCASSWGQGVKDTQYFGPGTRLTVL.

J is TRBJ1-2 and V is TRBV6-1; unclear D gene. Per germline, CDR1 MNHNS and CDR2 SASEGT. The CDR3 is made up of 14 amino acids. V lost 2 bases and J 6 bases, leaving 13 bases between the germline ends. The CDR3 sequence is CASSEIENLDGYTF. CDR3 DNA sequence: TGTGCCAGCAGTGAAATCGAAAACCTAGATGGCTACACCTTC.

This chain joins TRBV6-1 and TRBJ1-2; D perhaps matches TRBD1 (5 bases). V was trimmed by 3 bases and J by 4 bases, leaving 18 bases between them. Germline V gives CDR1 MNHNS, CDR2 SASEGT. This CDR3 comprises 16 residues. CDR3 in DNA: TGTGCCAGCAGTGAGGACGGGGGTGACACTCCCTATGGCTACACCTTC. The encoded protein is CASSEDGGDTPYGYTF.

This sequence joins TRBV12-1 and TRBJ1-2; the table's TRBD1 call for D was not verified on the DNA. TRBV12-1 has pseudogene status. The CDR3 sequence is 21 residues long. CDR3 in amino acids: CASSFVRSKRQETGSVYGYTF. DNA of the CDR3: TGTGCCAGCAGCTTTGTAAGGAGTAAAAGGCAGGAAACAGGGAGTGTTTATGGCTACACCTTC.

This chain uses TRBV28 with TRBJ1-6, with 9 bases that match TRBD1. The CDR3 consists of 12 residues. Germline V gene data show CDR1 as MDHEN and CDR2 as SYDVKM. The V segment lost 5 bases and the J segment 13 bases; nucleotides outside the gene matches: 3. The CDR3: CASSTGGKPLHF. The CDR3 bases are TGTGCCAGCAGTACAGGGGGCAAGCCCCTCCACTTT.

The rearrangement uses TRBV5-5 and TRBJ1-1, with D hard to call. The CDR3 is 16 residues long. Trimming shortened V by 0 bases and J by 7 bases, and 19 bases separated the two germline ends. Per germline, CDR1 SGHKS and CDR2 YYEKEE (reference sequence). In nucleotides, the CDR3 is TGTGCCAGCAGCTTGGCCGCGTTTTCAGAGGTTAATGAAGCTTTCTTT. Translating gives CASSLAAFSEVNEAFF.

V usage is TRBV5-1 and J usage is TRBJ2-3; 9 nucleotides match TRBD1. This CDR3 spans 15 amino acids. Per the germline V gene, CDR1 is SGHRS and CDR2 is YFSETQ. The V gene end was trimmed by 7 bases and the J gene end by 0 bases; junction bases not matched to a gene: 6. DNA of the CDR3: TGCGCCAGCGTCACAGGGGGCACTAGCACAGATACGCAGTATTTT. This encodes CASVTGGTSTDTQYF.

This chain connects TRBV14 to TRBJ2-3; D may be TRBD2 (5 bases). This CDR3 contains 13 residues. The V end was cut by 4 bases, the J end by 8 bases, with 13 bases between. Germline lookup yields CDR1 SGHDN and CDR2 FVKESK. CDR3 loop: CASSRLSGVTQYF. In nucleotides, the CDR3 is TGTGCCAGCAGCCGTCTCTCCGGGGTTACGCAGTATTTT.

In regard to this clone: The sample contains more than one DNA sequence encoding this CDR3. This chain uses TRBV3-1 (or the pseudogene TRBV3-2) with TRBJ2-7, with unresolved D. This CDR3 spans 12 amino acids. Per germline, CDR1 LGHDT and CDR2 YNNKEL (reference sequence). V lost 1 base and J lost 2, with 3 bases in between. In nucleotides, the CDR3 is TGTGCCAGCAGCCAAGGTACCTACGAGCAGTACTTC. Its translation: CASSQGTYEQYF.

V usage is TRBV7-9 and J usage is TRBJ1-6; D uncertain. Trimming pared 1 base from V and 8 bases from J, leaving 9 bases between. There are 14 residues in the CDR3. Per germline, CDR1 SEHNR and CDR2 FQNEAQ (reference sequence). The CDR3 DNA reads TGTGCCAGCAGCTTAGGGACTGCAGATTCACCCCTCCACTTT. It codes for CASSLGTADSPLHF.

This chain links TRBV24-1 with TRBJ2-6, with D perhaps matching TRBD1 (6 bases). Germline V CDR1 and CDR2: KGHDR, SFDVKD. This CDR3 contains 17 residues. The V gene lost 4 bases and the J gene lost 2 bases, with 14 bases spanning the gap. The CDR3 DNA follows: TGTGCCACCAGTGAGGCAGGGGAAGTCACTGGGGCCAACGTCCTGACTTTC. This translates into CATSEAGEVTGANVLTF.

V gene TRBV6-6 combines with J gene TRBJ1-4; TRBD1 might be the D (5 bases). The CDR3 is 14 amino acids. The germline V gene encodes CDR1 MNHNY and CDR2 SVGAGI (reference sequence). V lost 0 bases, J lost 8 bases, and 10 bases lay in between. CDR3 sequence reads: CASSYSSGREKLFF. The CDR3 DNA sequence: TGTGCCAGCAGTTACTCTTCAGGGAGGGAAAAACTGTTTTTT.

V gene TRBV7-9 combines with J gene TRBJ2-7; 7 bases line up with TRBD1. In germline, CDR1 is SEHNR, CDR2 FQNEAQ (reference sequence). There are 16 residues in the CDR3. V lost 4 bases, J lost 0 bases, and 9 bases stayed unmatched. The DNA for the CDR3 is TGTGCCAGCAGCTCCCGACAGGGATCAAGCTCCTACGAGCAGTACTTC. It codes for CASSSRQGSSSYEQYF.

The chain uses TRBV11-2 and TRBJ1-5; D ambiguous. Germline loops: CDR1 SGHAT, CDR2 FQNNGV. Trimming took off 0 bases at V and 5 bases at J, with 11 bases between the two ends. The CDR3 runs 15 residues. CDR3 protein: CASSLDGGTDQPQHF. In nucleotides, the CDR3 is TGTGCCAGCAGCTTAGATGGCGGCACGGATCAGCCCCAGCATTTT. The full variable domain, its missing parts supplied by reference TRBV11-2 and TRBJ1-5, is EAGVAQSPRYKIIEKRQSVAFWCNPISGHATLYWYQQILGQGPKLLIQFQNNGVVDDSQLPKDRFSAERLKGVDSTLKIQPAKLEDSAVYLCASSLDGGTDQPQHFGDGTRLSIL.

The gene calls are TRBV7-9 and TRBJ1-5, with D possibly TRBD1 on 5 matching bases. Trimming stripped 5 bases from V and 5 bases from J, with 10 bases between. Germline V gives CDR1 SEHNR, CDR2 FQNEAQ (reference sequence). This CDR3 has 13 residues. The DNA for the CDR3 is TGTGCCAGCAGCCCTTGGGGGGATCAGCCCCAGCATTTT. Protein sequence: CASSPWGDQPQHF.

The rearrangement uses TRBV3-1 (or the pseudogene TRBV3-2) and TRBJ2-1; 11 bases fit TRBD2. With 4 bases clipped from V and 7 bases from J, the junction kept 12 bases outside the gene matches. CDR3 length equals 17 residues. Germline V gene lookup returns CDR1 LGHDT and CDR2 YNNKEL (reference sequence). CDR3 protein: CASSRPLGSGGANEQFF. Written as DNA, the CDR3 is TGTGCCAGCAGCCGCCCCCTGGGTAGCGGGGGGGCGAATGAGCAGTTCTTC.

The V call is TRBV9, the J call TRBJ2-3; D may be TRBD2 (5 bases). Trimming took off 5 bases at V and 0 bases at J, with 16 bases between the two ends. The germline gives CDR1 SGDLS, CDR2 YYNGEE. The CDR3 runs 16 residues. The CDR3 sequence: CASSRDEGLSTDTQYF. CDR3 DNA sequence: TGTGCCAGCAGTCGAGATGAGGGATTAAGCACAGATACGCAGTATTTT.

The chain combines TRBV20-1 with TRBJ2-2, with D tentatively TRBD1 (6 bases). There are 15 residues in the CDR3. CDR1 DFQATT and CDR2 SNEGSKA come from the germline V gene (reference sequence). V was clipped by 3 bases and J by 6 bases, with 17 bases between them. The CDR3 nucleotides are TGCAGTGCTAGTCTGGGGGCCGGTTGGGCCGGGGAGCTGTTTTTT. It specifies CSASLGAGWAGELFF.

The J gene is TRBJ2-3, the V gene TRBV5-1, with D possibly TRBD2 on 6 matching bases. Trimming stripped 0 bases from V and 2 bases from J, with 19 bases between. The CDR3 length is 18 residues. CDR1 and CDR2 (germline): SGHRS, YFSETQ. In DNA, the CDR3 is TGCGCCAGCAGCTTGGGGTACGGGCAGGACTACATCACAGATACGCAGTATTTT. Translating gives CASSLGYGQDYITDTQYF.

This clone showed up just once. The chain uses TRBV10-3 and TRBJ1-5, with D maybe TRBD1 (5 bases). Trimming removed 0 bases from V and 3 bases from J, with 9 bases in between. There are 15 residues in the CDR3. Germline lookup yields CDR1 ENHRY and CDR2 SYGVKD. CDR3 coding DNA: TGTGCCATCAGTGAGTCGACAGCAGACAATCAGCCCCAGCATTTT. Translation: CAISESTADNQPQHF.

In regard to this clone: Mismatch with germline at one junction end may stem from a read error. The chain links TRBV30 to TRBJ2-2, with 9 bases aligning to TRBD2. This CDR3 has 16 amino acids. Looked up from germline, CDR1 is GTSNPN and CDR2 is SVGIG (reference sequence). This CDR3 reads CAGRGLAGSITGELFF. The CDR3 DNA reads as TGTGCCGGGAGGGGGCTAGCGGGGTCCATCACCGGGGAGCTGTTTTTT.